This TCR beta chain was identified in a study of shared clonotypes between healthy human individuals. An assay was performed, and its level was deep. The protocol was immunoSEQ multiplex PCR, while the TCRdb copy is restricted to in-frame clones and leaves out a portion. This table holds about 960,000 clones, around 80% found once. This CDR3 is 16 amino acids long. Germline-derived CDR1 and CDR2 are LNHDA and SQIVND (reference sequence). Trimming removed 5 bases at V and 0 bases at J, with 11 bases between. This clonotype originated in a man younger than 30 in good health. The chain employs TRBV19 and TRBJ2-6; D is tentatively TRBD1 or TRBD2 (5 bases each). Input material: memory CD4+ T cells sorted from blood. The subset: CD45RA-negative fraction. The DNA for the CDR3 is TGTGCCAGTAGTGCCGGGGACGTCTCTGGGGCCAACGTCCTGACTTTC. Its translation is CASSAGDVSGANVLTF.